This T cell receptor beta chain comes out of a study of shared T cell receptors in the human thymus. Clones were sequenced by immunoSEQ multiplex PCR, and TCRdb holds only the in-frame ones, with some missing. The sample has fewer than 700,000 clones, approximately 88% seen once; the top ten hold around 0.01%. The same specimen was also included in a second study, on human thymus T cells. Per that paper: It was from resections taken during corrective heart surgery that the thymus tissue came. Related work showed strongly overlapping thymic repertoires across unrelated individuals.

The sequence came from a boy under three years old with a congenital heart defect. The sample was thymocytes.

The CDR3 is CSVSGRHTGELFF. DNA for the CDR3: TGCAGCGTGAGCGGGAGACACACCGGGGAGCTGTTTTTT. This sequence joins TRBV29-1 and TRBJ2-2, with 8 bases that match TRBD2. The CDR3 is 13 amino acids. The germline gives CDR1 SQVTM, CDR2 ANQGSEA. The V gene end was trimmed by 6 bases and the J gene end by 3 bases; junction bases not matched to a gene: 3.